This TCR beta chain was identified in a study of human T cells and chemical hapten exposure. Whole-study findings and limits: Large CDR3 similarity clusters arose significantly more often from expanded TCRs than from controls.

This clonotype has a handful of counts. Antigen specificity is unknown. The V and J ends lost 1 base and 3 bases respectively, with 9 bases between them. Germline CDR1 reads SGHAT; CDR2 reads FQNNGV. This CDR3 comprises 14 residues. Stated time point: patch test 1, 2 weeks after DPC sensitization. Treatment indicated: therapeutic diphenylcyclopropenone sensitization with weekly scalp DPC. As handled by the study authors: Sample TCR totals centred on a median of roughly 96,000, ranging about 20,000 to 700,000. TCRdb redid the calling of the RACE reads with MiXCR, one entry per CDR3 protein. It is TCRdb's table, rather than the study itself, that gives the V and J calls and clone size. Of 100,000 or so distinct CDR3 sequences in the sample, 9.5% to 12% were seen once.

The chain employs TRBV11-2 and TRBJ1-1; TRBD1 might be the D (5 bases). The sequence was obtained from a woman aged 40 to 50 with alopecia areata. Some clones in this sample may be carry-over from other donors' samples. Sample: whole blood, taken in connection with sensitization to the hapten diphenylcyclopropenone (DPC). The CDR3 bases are TGTGCCAGCAGCTTAGGGGGGACCGACACTGAAGCTTTCTTT. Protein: CASSLGGTDTEAFF.